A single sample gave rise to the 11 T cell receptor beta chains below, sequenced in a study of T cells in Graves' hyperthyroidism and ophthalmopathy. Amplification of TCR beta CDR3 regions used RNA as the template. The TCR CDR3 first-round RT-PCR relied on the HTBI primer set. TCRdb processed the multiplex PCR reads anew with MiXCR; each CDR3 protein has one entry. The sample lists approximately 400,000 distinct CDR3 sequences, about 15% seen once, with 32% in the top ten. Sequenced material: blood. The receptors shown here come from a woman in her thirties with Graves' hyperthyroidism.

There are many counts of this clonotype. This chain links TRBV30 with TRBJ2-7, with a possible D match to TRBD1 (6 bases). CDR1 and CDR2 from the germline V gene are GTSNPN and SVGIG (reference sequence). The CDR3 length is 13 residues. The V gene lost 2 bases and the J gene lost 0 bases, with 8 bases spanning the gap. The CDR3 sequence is CAWSTGSSYEQYF. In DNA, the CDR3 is TGTGCCTGGAGTACAGGGAGCTCCTACGAGCAGTACTTC.

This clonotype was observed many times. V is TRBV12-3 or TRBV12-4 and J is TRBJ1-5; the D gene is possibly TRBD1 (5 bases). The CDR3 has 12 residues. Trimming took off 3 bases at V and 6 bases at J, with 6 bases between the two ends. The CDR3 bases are TGTGCCAGCAGTTTTGGGACTCAGCCCCAGCATTTT. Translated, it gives CASSFGTQPQHF.

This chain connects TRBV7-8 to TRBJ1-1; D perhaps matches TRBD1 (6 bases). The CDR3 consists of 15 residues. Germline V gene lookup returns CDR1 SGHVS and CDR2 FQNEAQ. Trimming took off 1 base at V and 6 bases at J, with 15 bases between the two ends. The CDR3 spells CASSLGGAGRSEAFF. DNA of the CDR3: TGTGCCAGCAGCTTAGGGGGGGCAGGGAGGTCTGAAGCTTTCTTT.

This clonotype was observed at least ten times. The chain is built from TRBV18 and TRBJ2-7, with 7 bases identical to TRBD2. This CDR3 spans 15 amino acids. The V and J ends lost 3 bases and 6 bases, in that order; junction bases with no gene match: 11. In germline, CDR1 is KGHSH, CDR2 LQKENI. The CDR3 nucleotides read TGTGCCAGCTCACCGACTCGGGAGGTTTCTTCCGAGCAGTACTTC. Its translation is CASSPTREVSSEQYF.

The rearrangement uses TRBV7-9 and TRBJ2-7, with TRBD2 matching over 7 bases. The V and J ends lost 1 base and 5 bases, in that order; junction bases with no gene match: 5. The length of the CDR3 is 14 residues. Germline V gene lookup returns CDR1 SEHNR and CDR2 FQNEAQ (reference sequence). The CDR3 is CASSLERLANEQYF. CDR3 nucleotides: TGTGCCAGCAGCTTAGAAAGACTAGCCAACGAGCAGTACTTC.

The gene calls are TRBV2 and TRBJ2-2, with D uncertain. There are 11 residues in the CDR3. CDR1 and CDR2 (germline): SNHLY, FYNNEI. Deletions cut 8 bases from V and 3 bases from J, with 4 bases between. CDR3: CASAHTGELFF. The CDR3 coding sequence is TGTGCCAGCGCGCACACCGGGGAGCTGTTTTTT.

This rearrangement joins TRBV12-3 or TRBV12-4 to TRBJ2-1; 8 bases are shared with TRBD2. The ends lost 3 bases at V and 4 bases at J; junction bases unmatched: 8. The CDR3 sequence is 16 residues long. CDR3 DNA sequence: TGTGCCAGCAGTTTGGCCCGGGGGGGACGGTACAATGAGCAGTTCTTC. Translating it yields CASSLARGGRYNEQFF.

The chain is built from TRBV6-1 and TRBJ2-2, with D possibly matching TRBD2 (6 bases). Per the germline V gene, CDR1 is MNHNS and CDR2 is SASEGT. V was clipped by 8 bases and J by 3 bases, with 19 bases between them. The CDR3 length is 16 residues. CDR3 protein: CASALRTGVDTGELFF. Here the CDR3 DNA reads TGTGCCAGCGCCCTCCGAACGGGAGTCGACACCGGGGAGCTGTTTTTT.

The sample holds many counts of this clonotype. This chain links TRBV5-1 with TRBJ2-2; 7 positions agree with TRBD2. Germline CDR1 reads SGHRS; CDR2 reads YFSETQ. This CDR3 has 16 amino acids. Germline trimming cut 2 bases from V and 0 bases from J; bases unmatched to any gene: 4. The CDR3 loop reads CASSFTSAANTGELFF. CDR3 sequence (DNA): TGCGCCAGCAGCTTCACTAGCGCCGCGAACACCGGGGAGCTGTTTTTT. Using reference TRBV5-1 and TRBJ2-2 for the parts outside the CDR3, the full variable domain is KAGVTQTPRYLIKTRGQQVTLSCSPISGHRSVSWYQQTPGQGLQFLFEYFSETQRNKGNFPGRFSGRQFSNSRSEMNVSTLELGDSALYLCASSFTSAANTGELFFGEGSRLTVL.

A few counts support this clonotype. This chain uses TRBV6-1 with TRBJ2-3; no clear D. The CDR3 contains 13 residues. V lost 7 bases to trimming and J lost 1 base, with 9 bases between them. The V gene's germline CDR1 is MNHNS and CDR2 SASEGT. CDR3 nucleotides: TGTGCCAGCACGACGGGCCGCACAGATACGCAGTATTTT. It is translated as CASTTGRTDTQYF.

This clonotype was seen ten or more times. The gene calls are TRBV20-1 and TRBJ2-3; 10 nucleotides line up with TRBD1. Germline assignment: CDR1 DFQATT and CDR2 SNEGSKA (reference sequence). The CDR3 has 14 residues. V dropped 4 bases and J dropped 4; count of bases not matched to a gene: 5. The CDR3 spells CSATGDRGPDTQYF. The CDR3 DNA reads TGCAGTGCTACAGGGGACAGGGGACCAGATACGCAGTATTTT.